This is a list of T cell receptor beta chains from one sample in a study of early T cells in non-severe SARS-CoV-2 infection. TCRdb itself ran the 5' RACE reads through MiXCR, one entry per CDR3 protein. The data show about 98,000 distinct CDR3 sequences, around 10% seen once. The sample taken for sequencing was whole blood. These TCRs come from an adult who was a healthcare worker with PCR-confirmed SARS-CoV-2 infection or an uninfected control (not recorded which). The CDR3 runs from the conserved cysteine through the conserved F or W. The order of the fields is J gene, D gene, V gene, clone size, CDR3 DNA, CDR3 protein. The D gene is left open where the match is weak. Some rows mark clone size as missing; the rest say once, few, many or name a class of expanded clone.

TRBJ2-3,.,TRBV21-1,.,TGTGCCAGCAGCACCACAAAGAAGAGAGTAATGCGGCAGGGGGCTGCTACAGATACGCAGTATTTT,CASSTTKKRVMRQGAATDTQYF
TRBJ2-1,TRBD2,TRBV29-1,.,TGCAGCGGGGGGAGGGGAGGTACGGGTGAGCAGTTCTTC,CSGGRGGTGEQFF
TRBJ2-5,.,TRBV12-3/TRBV12-4,.,TGTGCCAGCAGTTCCGTACAAGAGACCCAGTACTTC,CASSSVQETQYF
TRBJ1-2,.,TRBV5-1,many,TGCGCCAGCAGCGGCCGGGACACGTCTTGGTTATGGAATGACTATGGCTACACCTTC,CASSGRDTSWLWNDYGYTF
TRBJ2-7,TRBD1,TRBV16,many,TGTGCCAGCAGTCCAACGGTCAGGGGGCTAGGCGAGCAGTACTTC,CASSPTVRGLGEQYF
TRBJ1-2,TRBD1,TRBV11-2,many,TGTGCCAGCACCTTCGCCAGGGGGTACGGCTACACCTTC,CASTFARGYGYTF
TRBJ1-1,.,TRBV5-1,few,TGCGCCAGCAGCTTGATTCTCAACACTGAAGCTTTCTTT,CASSLILNTEAFF
TRBJ2-7,.,TRBV25-1,many,TGTGCCAGCAGTGAATATAGTTGGAGGGCAGGGGCCGAGCAGTACTTC,CASSEYSWRAGAEQYF
TRBJ2-1,TRBD2,TRBV11-3,many,TGTGCCAGCAGCTTAGGGACTAGCGGGAGCTCCTACAATGAGCAGTTCTTC,CASSLGTSGSSYNEQFF
TRBJ2-1,TRBD1,TRBV5-1,few,TGCGCCAGCAGCTTGGAAGGACAGGGTCGTAGTGAGCAGTTCTTC,CASSLEGQGRSEQFF
TRBJ2-1,.,TRBV5-6,.,TGTGCCAGCAGGACAGCGGATGAGCAGTTCTTC,CASRTADEQFF
TRBJ2-7,TRBD1,TRBV29-1,.,TGCAGCGTGGAGCGCGACAGGGCCTTACGGGAGCAGTACTTC,CSVERDRALREQYF
TRBJ1-5,.,TRBV28,.,TGTGCCAGCAGTACCGGGACTAATAATCAGCCCCAGCATTTT,CASSTGTNNQPQHF
TRBJ2-5,TRBD1,TRBV29-1,.,TGCAGCGTTGGGCGGACAGGGGGAGGCGAGACCCAGTACTTC,CSVGRTGGGETQYF
TRBJ1-1,TRBD1,TRBV20-1,few,TGCAGTGCTGAAATTTCGGGACAGCATAATGAAGCTTTCTTT,CSAEISGQHNEAFF